The T cell receptor beta chain described here comes from a study of blood T cell repertoires in COVID-19. Study in general: From the United States, Italy and Spain came samples of acute and convalescent COVID-19.

Authors' methods: Reference gene primer amplification gave estimated nucleated cell counts. Sequencing used immunoSEQ multiplex PCR; TCRdb keeps in-frame clones, though not all of them. That table supplies the V and J calls and clone size; D and trimming were determined from the DNA. This sample has fewer than 250,000 clones; roughly 80% occur once, and the top ten carry about an eighth. From germline, CDR1 is SGHDT and CDR2 YYEEEE. This CDR3 is 14 amino acids long. V lost 4 bases to trimming and J lost 10 bases, with 18 bases between them. The sequenced material came from peripheral blood. The sequence was collected from a woman aged 45 to 65 with acute or convalescent COVID-19. The chain employs TRBV5-6 and TRBJ2-1, with a tentative D call TRBD2 (5 bases). The CDR3 nucleotides read TGTGCCAGCAGCGGACTGAACCTGGCCAGCGAGCAGTTCTTC. As protein: CASSGLNLASEQFF.